The 29 T cell receptor beta chains below all came from one sample that was sequenced in a study of blood T cell repertoires in COVID-19. Assay: immunoSEQ multiplex PCR; the TCRdb copy retains only in-frame clones and omits some. Of 400,000 to 450,000 clones in the sample, roughly 90% were seen once. The sample comprised peripheral blood. These TCRs come from a man between 18 and 35 years old with COVID-19, enrolled during active disease.

The chain is built from TRBV7-2 and TRBJ2-7; tentatively, D is TRBD2 (6 bases). The germline V and J ends were trimmed by 1 base and 6 bases, with 16 bases remaining between them. The CDR3 sequence is 15 residues long. Germline V gene sequence: CDR1 SGHTA, CDR2 FQGNSA. The CDR3 region has the DNA TGTGCCAGCAGCTTAGTGGGGGGAGGAACCACCGAGCAGTACTTC. It translates to CASSLVGGGTTEQYF.

The gene calls are TRBV11-2 and TRBJ2-1, with D perhaps matching TRBD2 (6 bases). CDR1 and CDR2 (germline): SGHAT, FQNNGV. The length of the CDR3 is 14 residues. V lost 8 bases to trimming and J lost 0 bases, with 11 bases between them. DNA of the CDR3: TGTGCCAGCTGTGGGGGGAGCTCCTACAATGAGCAGTTCTTC. Translated, it gives CASCGGSSYNEQFF.

The chain joins TRBV3-1 (or the pseudogene TRBV3-2) to TRBJ1-4; TRBD1 might be the D (6 bases). V was cut by 6 bases and J by 0 bases, with 8 bases left in between. CDR1 is LGHDT and CDR2 is YNNKEL in the germline V gene (reference sequence). The CDR3 sequence is 14 residues long. The CDR3, as DNA: TGTGCCAGCAGTTACAGGGCAACTAATGAAAAACTGTTTTTT. It yields the protein CASSYRATNEKLFF.

The rearrangement joins TRBV3-1 (or the pseudogene TRBV3-2) to TRBJ2-5, with 8 nucleotides matching TRBD1. The V gene's germline CDR1 is LGHDT and CDR2 YNNKEL (reference sequence). The CDR3 is 15 amino acids. With 4 bases clipped from V and 6 bases from J, the junction kept 10 bases outside the gene matches. The CDR3 loop is CASSPGQAAGKTQYF. The DNA of the CDR3 is TGTGCCAGCAGCCCGGGACAGGCGGCGGGCAAGACCCAGTACTTC.

This rearrangement joins TRBV5-4 to TRBJ2-5; maybe TRBD1 (5 bases). With 0 bases removed from V and 1 base from J, the gap between germline ends came to 10 bases. Germline lookup yields CDR1 SGHNT and CDR2 YYREEE (reference sequence). CDR3 length equals 15 residues. The CDR3 sequence is CASSLARATQETQYF. The CDR3 nucleotides are TGTGCCAGCAGCTTGGCCAGGGCTACCCAAGAGACCCAGTACTTC.

V and J are TRBV7-9 and TRBJ2-6; 7 bases line up with TRBD2. J lost 0 bases, V lost 2 bases, and 4 bases had no gene match. There are 17 residues in the CDR3. Germline-derived CDR1 and CDR2 are SEHNR and FQNEAQ (reference sequence). CDR3 in amino acids: CASSLQRGRSGANVLTF. CDR3 sequence (DNA): TGTGCCAGCAGCTTACAGCGGGGCCGCTCTGGGGCCAACGTCCTGACTTTC. The whole variable domain, remainder taken from reference TRBV7-9 and TRBJ2-6, is DTGVSQNPRHKITKRGQNVTFRCDPISEHNRLYWYRQTLGQGPEFLTYFQNEAQLEKSRLLSDRFSAERPKGSFSTLEIQRTEQGDSAMYLCASSLQRGRSGANVLTFGAGSRLTVL.

This clone was detected only once. V gene TRBV5-1 combines with J gene TRBJ2-3; TRBD1 is a possible D gene (6 bases). The CDR3 is 14 residues long. Trimming pared 0 bases from V and 3 bases from J, leaving 8 bases between. Germline V CDR1 and CDR2: SGHRS, YFSETQ. The CDR3 DNA sequence: TGCGCCAGCAGCTTGGCCAGGGGAACAGATACGCAGTATTTT. Encoded protein: CASSLARGTDTQYF.

The V call is TRBV3-1 (or the pseudogene TRBV3-2), the J call TRBJ2-5, with D unresolved. The CDR3 extends over 13 amino acids. With 4 bases removed from V and 5 bases from J, the gap between germline ends came to 11 bases. From germline, CDR1 is LGHDT and CDR2 YNNKEL (reference sequence). CDR3 bases: TGTGCCAGCAGCCCTCTAGAACCTGAGACCCAGTACTTC. This codes for CASSPLEPETQYF.

The chain has TRBV29-1 and TRBJ1-2, with unresolved D. The CDR3 contains 12 residues. Trimming removed 7 bases from V and 4 bases from J, with 13 bases in between. In germline, CDR1 is SQVTM, CDR2 ANQGSEA. DNA of the CDR3: TGCAGCGCCGGCGGGGAGGCCTATGGCTACACCTTC. Translated, it gives CSAGGEAYGYTF.

V and J are TRBV5-4 and TRBJ2-2; 9 bases agree with TRBD1. This CDR3 contains 16 residues. The V gene's germline CDR1 is SGHNT and CDR2 YYREEE (reference sequence). Losses at the gene ends were 4 bases for V and 7 bases for J; bases not matched to a gene: 11. The CDR3 protein is CASSQGTGMGYGELFF. The CDR3 DNA reads as TGTGCCAGCAGCCAAGGGACAGGGATGGGTTACGGGGAGCTGTTTTTT.

The chain is built from TRBV5-1 and TRBJ2-1, with a possible D match to TRBD1 (6 bases). From germline, CDR1 is SGHRS and CDR2 YFSETQ. V lost 4 bases and J lost 9, with 23 bases in between. CDR3 length equals 16 residues. The CDR3 DNA reads as TGCGCCAGCAGCCCTCTAATCTCTACAGGGTCCCGTGAGCAGTTCTTC. Protein: CASSPLISTGSREQFF.

The chain has TRBV2 and TRBJ1-2; no clear D. Germline CDR1 SNHLY, CDR2 FYNNEI. With 3 bases removed from V and 6 bases from J, the gap between germline ends came to 11 bases. The CDR3 runs 13 residues. The CDR3 region has the DNA TGTGCCAGCAGTGACGCCGGGGTCGATGGCTACACCTTC. It encodes CASSDAGVDGYTF. The variable domain in full, with the rest retrieved from reference TRBV2 and TRBJ1-2, is EPEVTQTPSHQVTQMGQEVILRCVPISNHLYFYWYRQILGQKVEFLVSFYNNEISEKSEIFDDQFSVERPDGSNFTLKIRSTKLEDSAMYFCASSDAGVDGYTFGSGTRLTVV.

The rearrangement joins TRBV24-1 to TRBJ2-1; D possibly corresponds to TRBD2 (6 bases). Trimming took off 10 bases at V and 10 bases at J, with 22 bases between the two ends. Germline values: CDR1 KGHDR, CDR2 SFDVKD. The length of the CDR3 is 14 residues. CDR3 residues: CATAYGGGKREQFF. The CDR3 bases are TGTGCCACTGCTTATGGCGGAGGGAAAAGGGAGCAGTTCTTC.

This clone was seen only a few times. The chain recombines TRBV6-6 with TRBJ2-1; 9 bases are shared with TRBD1. This CDR3 region has 15 residues. Germline CDR1 is MNHNY and CDR2 is SVGAGI (reference sequence). J gave up 1 base and V 6 bases, and 4 bases lay outside the gene matches. The CDR3 protein is CASRAGTGSYNEQFF. The CDR3 DNA sequence: TGTGCCAGCAGGGCCGGGACAGGGTCCTACAATGAGCAGTTCTTC.

This clone was counted a single time. The rearrangement uses TRBV12-3 or TRBV12-4 and TRBJ1-5; the D is unclear. With 7 bases removed from V and 9 bases from J, the gap between germline ends came to 16 bases. CDR3 length: 13 residues. CDR3 nucleotides: TGTGCCAGCACAAGGACTACCGTAGGGCCCCAGCATTTT. This translates into CASTRTTVGPQHF.

V gene TRBV2 combines with J gene TRBJ2-3; 7 nucleotides line up with TRBD1. Germline CDR1 is SNHLY and CDR2 is FYNNEI. The CDR3 is made up of 14 amino acids. V shed 8 bases, J shed 5 bases, and the junction held 10 bases outside the gene matches. The CDR3 spells CASCLGTAVDTQYF. In DNA, the CDR3 is TGTGCCAGCTGCCTCGGGACAGCGGTAGATACGCAGTATTTT.

This clone was seen a single time. The rearrangement links TRBV7-2 to TRBJ1-1; no definite D call. The CDR3 contains 13 residues. V gave up 1 base and J gave up 7 bases, with 10 bases separating them. Germline V gene data show CDR1 as SGHTA and CDR2 as FQGNSA. For the CDR3, the DNA is TGTGCCAGCAGCTTAGTGTTAATGAGTGAAGCTTTCTTT. As protein: CASSLVLMSEAFF. Full variable domain (rest looked up from reference TRBV7-2 and TRBJ1-1): GAGVSQSPSNKVTEKGKDVELRCDPISGHTALYWYRQSLGQGLEFLIYFQGNSAPDKSGLPSDRFSAERTGGSVSTLTIQRTQQEDSAVYLCASSLVLMSEAFFGQGTRLTVV.

This rearrangement joins TRBV5-6 to TRBJ2-3; TRBD2 matches 8 bases. The V segment lost 5 bases and the J segment 6 bases; nucleotides outside the gene matches: 11. Germline CDR1 SGHDT, CDR2 YYEEEE. The CDR3 is 15 residues long. CDR3: CASRRAGGPRDTQYF. The CDR3, as DNA: TGTGCCAGCAGACGCGCGGGGGGCCCTAGGGATACGCAGTATTTT.

V usage is TRBV6-6 and J usage is TRBJ1-6; 7 bases are shared with TRBD1. The length of the CDR3 is 16 residues. Trimming removed 4 bases from V and 10 bases from J; junction bases left unmatched: 13. Germline CDR1 reads MNHNY; CDR2 reads SVGAGI (reference sequence). The CDR3: CASSLATGNLESPLHF. The CDR3 DNA sequence: TGTGCCAGCAGTTTAGCGACAGGGAATTTGGAGTCACCCCTCCACTTT.

The CDR3: CATSHLAGENNEQFF. The CDR3 DNA follows: TGTGCCACCAGCCACCTAGCGGGGGAGAACAATGAGCAGTTCTTC. This rearrangement joins TRBV15 to TRBJ2-1, with 10 bases that match TRBD2. Losses at the gene ends were 5 bases for V and 5 bases for J; bases not matched to a gene: 6. The CDR3 loop spans 15 amino acids. Germline CDR1 is LNHNV and CDR2 is YYDKDF (reference sequence).

The chain carries TRBV7-9 and TRBJ1-1; D is uncertain. CDR1 is SEHNR and CDR2 is FQNEAQ in the germline V gene (reference sequence). V gave up 3 bases and J gave up 4 bases, with 9 bases separating them. CDR3 length equals 13 residues. CDR3 sequence reads: CASSFGPGTEAFF. In DNA form, the CDR3 reads TGTGCCAGCAGCTTCGGCCCGGGCACTGAAGCTTTCTTT.

The chain combines TRBV6-5 with TRBJ2-7; TRBD1 matches 11 bases. With 2 bases clipped from V and 7 bases from J, the junction kept 4 bases outside the gene matches. This CDR3 region has 14 residues. CDR1 MNHEY and CDR2 SVGAGI come from the germline V gene. The CDR3 region has the DNA TGTGCCAGCAGTTACGGACAGGGGGCGGGGGAGCAGTACTTC. Amino acids: CASSYGQGAGEQYF.

This chain uses TRBV5-1 with TRBJ1-6; D is perhaps TRBD1 (5 bases). V was shortened by 4 bases and J by 9 bases, with 14 bases between the two germline ends. The CDR3 extends over 14 amino acids. Germline V lookup: CDR1 SGHRS, CDR2 YFSETQ. The CDR3 bases are TGCGCCAGCAGCCCCGGGGGGGAGCGTTCACCCCTCCACTTT. Translating it yields CASSPGGERSPLHF.

The V and J genes are TRBV9 and TRBJ2-1; TRBD2 matches at 9 bases. This CDR3 is built from 16 residues. Germline V gene sequence: CDR1 SGDLS, CDR2 YYNGEE. J was trimmed by 4 bases and V by 0 bases; bases with no gene match: 5. The CDR3 sequence: CASSVGRLAGYNEQFF. The CDR3 nucleotides are TGTGCCAGCAGCGTAGGAAGGCTAGCGGGGTACAATGAGCAGTTCTTC.

The chain has TRBV12-3 or TRBV12-4 and TRBJ2-7; 8 bases align to TRBD2. The trim removed 6 bases at V and 7 bases at J, leaving 8 bases unmatched. The CDR3 loop spans 13 amino acids. The CDR3 sequence is CASSPSGSKEQYF. CDR3 DNA: TGTGCCAGCAGCCCGAGCGGGAGTAAGGAGCAGTACTTC.

The rearrangement joins TRBV25-1 to TRBJ2-3, with TRBD2 matching over 8 bases. CDR1 is MGHDK, CDR2 SYGVNS, per germline. The CDR3 is 15 amino acids. The V segment lost 0 bases and the J segment 7 bases; nucleotides outside the gene matches: 6. CDR3 sequence: CASSEYRGGVNTQYF. CDR3 DNA sequence: TGTGCCAGCAGTGAATATCGGGGGGGTGTGAATACGCAGTATTTT.

The chain combines TRBV7-6 with TRBJ2-1, with D tentatively TRBD2 (5 bases). Germline CDR1 reads SGHVS; CDR2 reads FNYEAQ. Trimming removed 2 bases at V and 9 bases at J, with 8 bases between. The CDR3 sequence is 12 residues long. CDR3 protein: CASSLKGGEQFF. The CDR3 bases are TGTGCCAGCAGCTTAAAAGGAGGTGAGCAGTTCTTC.

The chain has TRBV6-6 and TRBJ2-1; a weak D match, TRBD2 (5 bases). The V end lost 6 bases, the J end lost 0 bases, and 12 bases lay between the germline ends. Germline CDR1 MNHNY, CDR2 SVGAGI (reference sequence). The CDR3 is 15 residues long. The DNA for the CDR3 is TGTGCCAGCAGCCGAGCGGCGAGCTCCTACAATGAGCAGTTCTTC. This translates into CASSRAASSYNEQFF.

The chain has TRBV5-1 and TRBJ2-3, with a weak D call TRBD1 (6 bases). V lost 3 bases to trimming and J lost 3 bases, with 17 bases between them. The germline CDR1 and CDR2 sequences are SGHRS and YFSETQ. The CDR3 runs to 16 residues. This CDR3 reads CASSSDIQGWTDTQYF. The DNA for the CDR3 is TGCGCCAGCAGCTCAGACATACAGGGTTGGACAGATACGCAGTATTTT. Looking up the rest from reference TRBV5-1 and TRBJ2-3 gives the full variable domain: KAGVTQTPRYLIKTRGQQVTLSCSPISGHRSVSWYQQTPGQGLQFLFEYFSETQRNKGNFPGRFSGRQFSNSRSEMNVSTLELGDSALYLCASSSDIQGWTDTQYFGPGTRLTVL.